This T cell receptor beta chain stems from a study of tumor and adjacent non-tumor tissue in lung cancer (dated by TCRdb to about 2018). Regarding the research as a whole: Patients with adenocarcinoma (approximately twelve), squamous cell carcinoma (2) and small cell lung cancer (1) were included in the cohort. The approximately 15 patients were aged roughly 31 to 80 years, included 10 men and 5 women, and had TNM stage I to III disease. Sequencing generated a total of roughly 130 million productive TCRbeta reads, averaging around 4.2 million reads per sample. The study compared bulk TCRbeta repertoires from lung tumor tissue and matched distant non-tumor lung tissue of about 15 lung cancer patients. For each patient, one tumor sample and one normal lung sample were taken, giving thirty paired specimens that underwent TCRbeta CDR3 sequencing. Broad study findings and their caveats: In normal lung, the top 100 clones accounted for a significantly larger cumulative share of the repertoire than in tumor tissue. Neither the sequencing platform nor unique molecular identifiers are mentioned in the methods. Only around 15 patients were included in the cohort, and the need for larger samples and more detailed clinical data was noted by the authors. Because peripheral blood was not sequenced, the blood TCRbeta repertoires of the lung cancer patients in the study went unexamined. Tumor tissue showed significantly greater TCR diversity (inverse Simpson) than normal lung tissue (approximately 400 vs 170, P = 0.0075, Mann-Whitney U test). Significantly higher TCR diversity was found in younger patients, and higher tumor TCR diversity was associated with shorter overall and disease-free survival.

Remarks on this clonotype: Its target antigen remains unknown. No quality values exist for individual bases; no much larger clone is one base distant.

Bulk unsorted tissue served as the source for RNA extraction, and RNA quality was assessed using a NanoDrop ND-1000 and an Agilent 2100. Newly diagnosed lung cancer patients without prior chemotherapy who had been admitted for thoracic surgery in China between August and November 2014 were enrolled as donors. Anyone who had undergone radiotherapy or chemotherapy before, or who had another cancer at the same time, was left out of the study. Surgical tissue pieces of roughly 1-2.1 cm3 were preserved in RNAlater solution and stored at -80 °C until use. To prepare the library, multiplex PCR was applied. The listed sequencing device is Illumina HiSeq 2500. TCRbeta libraries were constructed through three rounds of nested PCR with primers (Table S4) according to protocols adapted from ARM-PCR. Before sequencing, PCR products of 200-500 bp were cut from the gel and purified using the QIAquick gel extraction kit. As for the authors' bioinformatics: Reads were cleaned using Trimmomatic, were merged into complete CDR3 sequences using FLASH, and were assigned to V(D)J germline segments using MiTCR. VDJtools was used to compute clonal diversity as the inverse Simpson's index. In-frame sequences lacking a premature stop codon were counted as productive reads. The raw public data were reprocessed by TCRdb itself: fastp quality trimming at Q25, MiXCR clonotype calling, in-frame beta chains only. Entries that share a CDR3 protein sequence are merged under the most common genes and DNA. Here the V and J calls rest on TCRdb's processing, not on the authors' analysis. For this sample the table gives more than 70,000 distinct CDR3 sequences, of which about 61% were detected only once. 15% of the sample comes from the top ten.

CDR1 and CDR2, per the germline V gene (reference sequence), are PRHDT and FYEKMQ. V is shortened by 2 bases, J by 0 bases, and the region joining them spans 9 bases. The CDR3 starts with the cysteine, ends with the phenylalanine, and has 15 residues. Solely the CDR3 DNA is kept, with 45 bases framed from the first base. This TCR was recovered from a man aged 70 or older with non-small cell lung cancer. The rearranged chain carries TRBV13 and TRBJ2-3; the D gene remains uncertain. Sequencing used lung tumor tissue. The CDR3 reads as follows: CASSLRGSSTDTQYF. The bases read TGTGCCAGCAGCTTACGCGGATCTAGCACAGATACGCAGTATTTT.